These 5 T cell receptor beta chains came from one sample sequenced in a study of cytomegalovirus exposure and HLA in healthy donors. A multiplex PCR was run with 60 Vbeta primers and 13 Jbeta primers. The repertoire was sequenced with immunoSEQ multiplex PCR; TCRdb's copy has only in-frame clones and lacks some. The sample has fewer than 200,000 clones; around four fifths are singletons. The material sequenced was PBMCs. The receptors here all came from a man in his thirties or forties in good health and CMV-seronegative.

The chain combines TRBV5-4 with TRBJ2-7; 7 nucleotides agree with TRBD1. The germline V gene encodes CDR1 SGHNT and CDR2 YYREEE (reference sequence). The CDR3 has 15 amino acids. The V and J ends lost 2 bases and 2 bases, in that order; junction bases with no gene match: 7. Here the CDR3 reads CASSFGRQGTYEQYF. The CDR3 bases are TGTGCCAGCAGCTTTGGCCGACAGGGAACCTACGAGCAGTACTTC.

The V gene is TRBV4-3, the J gene TRBJ1-5, with D perhaps TRBD1 (5 bases). This CDR3 contains 21 residues. The germline V gene encodes CDR1 LGHNA and CDR2 YSLEER. V dropped 4 bases and J dropped 1 base, with 29 bases sitting between them. The CDR3 loop is CASSPDATAKGRGRSNQPQHF. As DNA, the CDR3 is TGCGCCAGCAGCCCAGACGCTACTGCAAAGGGAAGGGGCAGGAGCAATCAGCCCCAGCATTTT.

V and J are TRBV7-6 and TRBJ2-1; 7 bases align to TRBD1. Germline trimming cut 1 base from V and 3 bases from J; bases unmatched to any gene: 6. Germline V lookup: CDR1 SGHVS, CDR2 FNYEAQ. The CDR3 runs to 16 residues. The CDR3 here is CASSLERQGRYNEQFF. CDR3 nucleotide sequence: TGTGCCAGCAGCTTAGAAAGACAGGGTCGCTACAATGAGCAGTTCTTC.

The chain employs TRBV27 and TRBJ1-6; the D is unclear. The CDR3 length is 15 residues. Germline V gene data show CDR1 as MNHEY and CDR2 as SMNVEV (reference sequence). Between the trimmed V and J ends, which lost 5 bases and 2 bases, there was a span of 10 bases. The CDR3 is CASSAPRPYNSPLHF. CDR3 in DNA: TGTGCCAGCAGTGCACCCAGGCCCTATAATTCACCCCTCCACTTT.

This chain connects TRBV28 to TRBJ2-7, with TRBD1 as a possible D gene (5 bases). Trimming left V 7 bases short and J 1 base short, with 11 bases between. CDR1 MDHEN and CDR2 SYDVKM come from the germline V gene. The CDR3 has 13 amino acids. DNA for the CDR3: TGTGCCAGCACCCAAGGACAATCCTACGAGCAGTACTTC. It encodes CASTQGQSYEQYF.